The present entry profiles one TCR beta chain with its context. Clones were sequenced by immunoSEQ multiplex PCR, and TCRdb holds only the in-frame ones, with some missing. This table has around 700,000 clones, 72% appearing once. The germline gives CDR1 MRHNA, CDR2 SNTAGT. Trimming removed 6 bases from V and 4 bases from J, with 12 bases in between. The CDR3 contains 13 residues. This entry is derived from a study of shared clonotypes between healthy human individuals. At the level of the study: Donors were two women and a few men aged 18 to 49.

The CD4+ fraction was divided into a CD45RA+ naive subset and a CD45RA-negative memory subset. The chain recombines TRBV6-4 with TRBJ2-5; D may correspond to TRBD1 or TRBD2 (5 bases each). The sequenced material came from memory CD4+ T cells sorted from blood. Subset indicated: CD45RA-negative fraction. This receptor was identified in a woman in her 30s in good health. In nucleotides, the CDR3 is TGTGCCAGCAGCACGGGGCTCGGAGAGACCCAGTACTTC. Protein: CASSTGLGETQYF.